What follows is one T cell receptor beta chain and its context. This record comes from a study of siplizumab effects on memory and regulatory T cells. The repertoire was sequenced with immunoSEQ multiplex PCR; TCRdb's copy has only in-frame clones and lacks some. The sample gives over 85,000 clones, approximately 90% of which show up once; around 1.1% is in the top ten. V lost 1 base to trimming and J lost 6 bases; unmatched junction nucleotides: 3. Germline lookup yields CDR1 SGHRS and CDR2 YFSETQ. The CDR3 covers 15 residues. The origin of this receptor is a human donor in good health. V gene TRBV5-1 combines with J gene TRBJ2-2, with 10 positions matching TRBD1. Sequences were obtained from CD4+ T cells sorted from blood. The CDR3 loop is CASSLSGQGAGELFF. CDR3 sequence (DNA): TGCGCCAGCAGCTTGAGTGGACAGGGGGCCGGGGAGCTGTTTTTT.